The rows below give T cell receptor beta chains drawn from one sample of a study of T cells in Graves' hyperthyroidism and ophthalmopathy. One entry per CDR3 protein results from TCRdb running MiXCR on the multiplex PCR reads. The data show 600,000 to 700,000 distinct CDR3 sequences, about 15% seen once. Sequenced input: blood. The source of these receptors is a woman in her thirties or forties with Graves' ophthalmopathy. Both conserved end residues are part of each CDR3. The D gene is left open where the match is weak. Rows may omit the clone size; those that give it use once, few, many or a size class.

v_gene: TRBV6-2/TRBV6-3
abundance: NA
d_gene: TRBD1
j_gene: TRBJ2-6
len: 20
CDR3aa: CASSYYYSGTGISGANVLTF
CDR3nt: TGTGCCAGCAGTTACTACTATTCCGGGACAGGTATCTCTGGGGCCAACGTCCTGACTTTC

v_gene: TRBV6-5
abundance: many
d_gene: NA
j_gene: TRBJ2-7
len: 14
CDR3aa: CASSYARAGYEQYF
CDR3nt: TGTGCCAGCAGTTACGCCAGGGCCGGCTACGAGCAGTACTTC

v_gene: TRBV7-9
abundance: many
d_gene: TRBD1
j_gene: TRBJ1-2
len: 15
CDR3aa: CASSPGTVVPFGYTF
CDR3nt: TGTGCCAGCAGCCCGGGGACAGTAGTGCCTTTTGGCTACACCTTC

v_gene: TRBV7-3
abundance: many
d_gene: NA
j_gene: TRBJ2-5
len: 13
CDR3aa: CASSFGTPETQYF
CDR3nt: TGTGCCAGCAGCTTCGGGACCCCAGAGACCCAGTACTTC

v_gene: TRBV20-1
abundance: NA
d_gene: NA
j_gene: TRBJ1-1
len: 16
CDR3aa: CSARDLSRGPNTEAFF
CDR3nt: TGCAGTGCTAGAGATCTATCCAGGGGCCCGAACACTGAAGCTTTCTTT

v_gene: TRBV4-1
abundance: NA
d_gene: NA
j_gene: TRBJ2-7
len: 16
CDR3aa: CASSQGAQGGSYEQYF
CDR3nt: TGCGCCAGCAGCCAAGGGGCCCAGGGGGGCTCCTACGAGCAGTACTTC

v_gene: TRBV20-1
abundance: many
d_gene: NA
j_gene: TRBJ1-1
len: 14
CDR3aa: CSARVTGMNTEAFF
CDR3nt: TGCAGTGCTAGAGTCACAGGGATGAACACTGAAGCTTTCTTT

v_gene: TRBV9
abundance: many
d_gene: NA
j_gene: TRBJ1-1
len: 14
CDR3aa: CASSVAAANTEAFF
CDR3nt: TGTGCCAGCAGCGTAGCAGCCGCGAACACTGAAGCTTTCTTT

v_gene: TRBV27
abundance: many
d_gene: NA
j_gene: TRBJ1-3
len: 13
CDR3aa: CASRLTAGNTIYF
CDR3nt: TGTGCCAGCAGGTTGACCGCTGGAAACACCATATATTTT

v_gene: TRBV7-8
abundance: few
d_gene: NA
j_gene: TRBJ2-7
len: 15
CDR3aa: CASSLGQTPRNEQYF
CDR3nt: TGTGCCAGCAGCTTAGGACAGACGCCGCGGAACGAGCAGTACTTC

v_gene: TRBV19
abundance: many
d_gene: NA
j_gene: TRBJ1-3
len: 15
CDR3aa: CASSPRQAPGNTIYF
CDR3nt: TGTGCCAGTAGTCCAAGACAGGCCCCTGGAAACACCATATATTTT

v_gene: TRBV19
abundance: many
d_gene: NA
j_gene: TRBJ1-1
len: 14
CDR3aa: CASSFGLLNTEAFF
CDR3nt: TGTGCCAGTAGTTTCGGACTCCTGAACACTGAAGCTTTCTTT

v_gene: TRBV27
abundance: few
d_gene: NA
j_gene: TRBJ1-2
len: 15
CDR3aa: CASSLSVPGVYGYTF
CDR3nt: TGTGCCAGCAGTTTATCGGTTCCCGGAGTCTATGGCTACACCTTC

v_gene: TRBV7-3
abundance: many
d_gene: NA
j_gene: TRBJ2-7
len: 13
CDR3aa: CASSLQPSSEQYF
CDR3nt: TGTGCCAGCAGCTTACAGCCAAGTTCCGAGCAGTACTTC

v_gene: TRBV20-1
abundance: many
d_gene: TRBD1
j_gene: TRBJ2-7
len: 13
CDR3aa: CSACRDSSYEQYF
CDR3nt: TGCAGTGCTTGCCGGGACAGCTCCTACGAGCAGTACTTC

v_gene: TRBV19
abundance: many
d_gene: TRBD2
j_gene: TRBJ2-7
len: 15
CDR3aa: CASSPGLATTYEQYF
CDR3nt: TGTGCCAGTAGTCCGGGACTAGCAACTACCTACGAGCAGTACTTC

v_gene: TRBV6-1
abundance: NA
d_gene: TRBD1
j_gene: TRBJ1-1
len: 16
CDR3aa: CASSQNAGQGNTEAFF
CDR3nt: TGTGCCAGCAGTCAAAATGCCGGACAGGGGAACACTGAAGCTTTCTTT

v_gene: TRBV4-3
abundance: many
d_gene: NA
j_gene: TRBJ2-7
len: 14
CDR3aa: CASSQSPGSYEQYF
CDR3nt: TGCGCCAGCAGCCAATCCCCCGGGTCCTACGAGCAGTACTTC

v_gene: TRBV6-2/TRBV6-3
abundance: few
d_gene: NA
j_gene: TRBJ1-1
len: 15
CDR3aa: CASSYPGHKNTEAFF
CDR3nt: TGTGCCAGCAGTTATCCGGGACACAAGAACACTGAAGCTTTCTTT

v_gene: TRBV6-1
abundance: many
d_gene: TRBD1
j_gene: TRBJ2-7
len: 15
CDR3aa: CASSPNRDSPYEQYF
CDR3nt: TGTGCCAGCAGTCCGAACCGGGACAGCCCCTACGAGCAGTACTTC

v_gene: TRBV27
abundance: few
d_gene: TRBD1
j_gene: TRBJ2-7
len: 16
CDR3aa: CASSISGTGASYEQYF
CDR3nt: TGTGCCAGCAGTATCTCCGGGACAGGGGCTTCATACGAGCAGTACTTC

v_gene: TRBV6-2/TRBV6-3
abundance: NA
d_gene: TRBD1
j_gene: TRBJ2-6
len: 16
CDR3aa: CASGKTGAGGANVLTF
CDR3nt: TGTGCCAGCGGAAAGACAGGGGCCGGCGGGGCCAACGTCCTGACTTTC

v_gene: TRBV10-3
abundance: many
d_gene: TRBD1
j_gene: TRBJ2-7
len: 13
CDR3aa: CAISESTGPEQYF
CDR3nt: TGTGCCATCAGTGAGTCGACAGGGCCCGAGCAGTACTTC

v_gene: TRBV5-1
abundance: many
d_gene: NA
j_gene: TRBJ2-2
len: 16
CDR3aa: CASSSRHDANTGELFF
CDR3nt: TGCGCCAGCAGCTCACGACATGACGCGAACACCGGGGAGCTGTTTTTT